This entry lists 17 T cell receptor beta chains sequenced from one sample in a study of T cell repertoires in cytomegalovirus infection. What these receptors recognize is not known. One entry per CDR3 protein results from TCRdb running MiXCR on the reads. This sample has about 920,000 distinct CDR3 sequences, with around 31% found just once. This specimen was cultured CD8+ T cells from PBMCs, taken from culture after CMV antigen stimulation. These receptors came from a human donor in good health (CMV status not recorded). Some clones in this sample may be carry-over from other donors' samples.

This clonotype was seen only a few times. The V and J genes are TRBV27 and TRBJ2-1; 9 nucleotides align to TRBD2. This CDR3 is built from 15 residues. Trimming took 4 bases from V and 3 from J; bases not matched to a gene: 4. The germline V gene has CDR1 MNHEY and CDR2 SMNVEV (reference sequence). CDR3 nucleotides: TGTGCCAGCAGTTATGGGACTAGCATCTACAATGAGCAGTTCTTC. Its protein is CASSYGTSIYNEQFF.

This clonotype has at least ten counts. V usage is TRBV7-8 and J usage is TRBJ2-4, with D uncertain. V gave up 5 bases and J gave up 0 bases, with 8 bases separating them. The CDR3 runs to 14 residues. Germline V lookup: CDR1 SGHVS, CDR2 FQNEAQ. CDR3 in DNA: TGTGCCAGCAGCGTCCATTTAGCCAAAAACATTCAGTACTTC. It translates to CASSVHLAKNIQYF.

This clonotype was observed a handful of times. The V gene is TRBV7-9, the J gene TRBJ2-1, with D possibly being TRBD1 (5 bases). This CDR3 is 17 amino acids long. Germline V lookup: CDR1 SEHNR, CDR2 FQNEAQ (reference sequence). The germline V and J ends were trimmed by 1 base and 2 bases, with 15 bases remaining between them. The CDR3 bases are TGTGCCAGCAGCTTAGGTTGGCAGGGTAGCCCCTACAATGAGCAGTTCTTC. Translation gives CASSLGWQGSPYNEQFF.

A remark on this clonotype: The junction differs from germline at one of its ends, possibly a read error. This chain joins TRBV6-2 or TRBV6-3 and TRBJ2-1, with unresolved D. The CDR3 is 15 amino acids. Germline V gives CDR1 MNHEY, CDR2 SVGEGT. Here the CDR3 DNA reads TGTGCCAGCAGTTTGGATAGCCCCTCCTACAATAAGCAGTTCTTC. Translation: CASSLDSPSYNKQFF.

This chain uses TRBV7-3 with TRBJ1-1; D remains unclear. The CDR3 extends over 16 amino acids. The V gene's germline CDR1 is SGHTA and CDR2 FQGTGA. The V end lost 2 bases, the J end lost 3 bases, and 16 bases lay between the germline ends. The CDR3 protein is CASSLPPEEEDTEAFF. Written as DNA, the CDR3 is TGTGCCAGCAGCTTACCCCCCGAGGAGGAGGACACTGAAGCTTTCTTT.

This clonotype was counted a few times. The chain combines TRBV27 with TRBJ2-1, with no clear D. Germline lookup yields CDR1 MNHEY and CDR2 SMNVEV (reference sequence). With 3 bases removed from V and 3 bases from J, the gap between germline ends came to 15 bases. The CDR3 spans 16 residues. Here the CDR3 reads CASSFFRQKGYNEQFF. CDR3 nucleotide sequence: TGTGCCAGCAGTTTTTTTCGTCAGAAAGGCTACAATGAGCAGTTCTTC.

CDR3 DNA: TGTGCCAGCAGTTTAGTGACCAGGGGCTATGGCTACACCTTC. Translation: CASSLVTRGYGYTF. This chain connects TRBV28 to TRBJ1-2, with D possibly matching TRBD1 (6 bases). CDR1 is MDHEN, CDR2 SYDVKM, per germline. The CDR3 is made up of 14 amino acids. V gave up 2 bases and J gave up 4 bases, with 11 bases separating them.

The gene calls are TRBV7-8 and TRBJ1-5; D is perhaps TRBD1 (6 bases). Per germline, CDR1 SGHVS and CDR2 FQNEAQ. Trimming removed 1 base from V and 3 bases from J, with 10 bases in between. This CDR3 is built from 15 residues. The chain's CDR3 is CASSLVDSPNQPQHF. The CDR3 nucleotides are TGTGCCAGCAGCTTAGTGGACAGCCCCAATCAGCCCCAGCATTTT.

The CDR3 protein is CASSGTGSRTDTQYF. As DNA, the CDR3 is TGTGCCAGCAGTGGGACAGGTTCTCGCACAGATACGCAGTATTTT. The V call is TRBV7-2, the J call TRBJ2-3; 8 bases are a match to TRBD1. After removal of 6 bases from V and 1 base from J, the junction contained 6 bases not matched to a gene. This CDR3 region has 15 residues. Looked up from germline, CDR1 is SGHTA and CDR2 is FQGNSA.

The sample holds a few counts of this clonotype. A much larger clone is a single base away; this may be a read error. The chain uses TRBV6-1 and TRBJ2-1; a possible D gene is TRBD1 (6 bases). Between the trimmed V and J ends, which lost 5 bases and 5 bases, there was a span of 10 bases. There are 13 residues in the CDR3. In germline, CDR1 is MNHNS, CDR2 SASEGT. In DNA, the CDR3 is TGTGCCAGCAGTTATCACAGGGACAATGAGCAGTTCTTC. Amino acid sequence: CASSYHRDNEQFF.

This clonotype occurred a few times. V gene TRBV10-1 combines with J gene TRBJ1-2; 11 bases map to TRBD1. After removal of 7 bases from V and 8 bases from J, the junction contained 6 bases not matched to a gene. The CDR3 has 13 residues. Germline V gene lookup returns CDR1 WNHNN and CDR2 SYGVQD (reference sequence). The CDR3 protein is CASNPGQGVGYTF. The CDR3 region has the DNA TGCGCCAGCAACCCGGGACAGGGGGTAGGCTACACCTTC.

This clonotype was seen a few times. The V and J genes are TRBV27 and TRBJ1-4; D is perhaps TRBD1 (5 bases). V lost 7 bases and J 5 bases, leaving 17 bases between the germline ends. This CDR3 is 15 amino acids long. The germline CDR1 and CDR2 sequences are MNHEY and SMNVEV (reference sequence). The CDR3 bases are TGTGCCAGCACCCCCCGAGGGACGGGGAATGAAAAACTGTTTTTT. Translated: CASTPRGTGNEKLFF.

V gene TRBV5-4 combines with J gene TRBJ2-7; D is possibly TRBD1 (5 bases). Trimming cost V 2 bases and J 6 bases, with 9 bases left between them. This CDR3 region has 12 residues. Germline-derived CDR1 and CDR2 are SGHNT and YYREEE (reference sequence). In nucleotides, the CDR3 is TGTGCCAGCAGCTTAGGACACAGCGAGCAGTACTTC. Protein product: CASSLGHSEQYF. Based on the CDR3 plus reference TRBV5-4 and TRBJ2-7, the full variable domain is ETGVTQSPTHLIKTRGQQVTLRCSSQSGHNTVSWYQQALGQGPQFIFQYYREEENGRGNFPPRFSGLQFPNYSSELNVNALELDDSALYLCASSLGHSEQYFGPGTRLTVT.

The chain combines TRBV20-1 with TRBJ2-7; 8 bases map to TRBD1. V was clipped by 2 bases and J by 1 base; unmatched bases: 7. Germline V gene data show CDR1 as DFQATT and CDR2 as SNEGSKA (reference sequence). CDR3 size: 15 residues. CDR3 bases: TGCAGTGCTAGATCCTCAGGGGGCAGGTCCTACGAGCAGTACGTC. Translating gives CSARSSGGRSYEQYV.

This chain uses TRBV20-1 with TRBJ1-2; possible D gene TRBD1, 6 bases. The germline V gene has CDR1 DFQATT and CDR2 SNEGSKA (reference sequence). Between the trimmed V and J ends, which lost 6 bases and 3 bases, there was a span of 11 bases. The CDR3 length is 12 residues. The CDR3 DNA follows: TGCAGTGCCCCACCAGGGGACTATGGCTACACCTTC. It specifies CSAPPGDYGYTF.

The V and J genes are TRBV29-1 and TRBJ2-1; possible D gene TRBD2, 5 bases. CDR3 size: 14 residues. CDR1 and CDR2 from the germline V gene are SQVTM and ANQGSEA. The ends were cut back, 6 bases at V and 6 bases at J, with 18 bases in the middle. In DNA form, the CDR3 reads TGCAGCGTCGACCGTACTAGTGATCTCAATGAGCAGTTCTTC. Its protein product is CSVDRTSDLNEQFF.

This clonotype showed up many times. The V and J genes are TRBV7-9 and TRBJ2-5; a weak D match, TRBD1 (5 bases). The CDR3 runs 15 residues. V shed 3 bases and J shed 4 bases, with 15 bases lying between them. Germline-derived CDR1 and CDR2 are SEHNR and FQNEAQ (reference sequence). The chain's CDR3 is CASSFRGTRGETQYF. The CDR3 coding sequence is TGTGCCAGCAGCTTCCGTGGAACAAGGGGAGAGACCCAGTACTTC.